Below are 30 T cell receptor beta chains sequenced from a single sample in a study of regulatory T cells in long-lasting Graves disease. Sample time point: newly diagnosed GD, antithyroid drugs for less than 3 months. Extracted PBMC RNA gave rise to the TCR library. Researchers made TCR beta libraries by using iRepertoire HTBI primers and running Arm-PCR on CDR3 regions. TCRdb re-derived calls from the multiplex PCR reads in MiXCR, one entry per CDR3 protein. The sample has around 240,000 distinct CDR3 sequences, 15% to 20% seen once; the top ten hold about 15%. Separately, the same data were catalogued under a study of T cells in Graves' hyperthyroidism and ophthalmopathy.

The sample here was peripheral blood mononuclear cells (PBMCs), taken at new diagnosis, from a patient treated with antithyroid drugs. The receptors derive from a woman in her 30s with Graves disease.

On this clonotype itself: This could be a read error, since a much larger clone is one nucleotide away. The rearrangement links TRBV28 to TRBJ2-2; possible D gene TRBD1, 6 bases. Per germline, CDR1 MDHEN and CDR2 SYDVKM. The CDR3 is 15 amino acids. The germline V and J ends were trimmed by 2 bases and 4 bases, with 11 bases remaining between them. The DNA for the CDR3 is TGTGCCAGCAGTTTAAGGGGGAGCGGCACCGGGGAGCTGTTTTTT. Translation: CASSLRGSGTGELFF. Variable domain in full (rest from reference TRBV28 and TRBJ2-2): DVKVTQSSRYLVKRTGEKVFLECVQDMDHENMFWYRQDPGLGLRLIYFSYDVKMKEKGDIPEGYSVSREKKERFSLILESASTNQTSMYLCASSLRGSGTGELFFGEGSRLTVL.

This clonotype showed up just a few times. The V call is TRBV25-1, the J call TRBJ1-6; 7 bases agree with TRBD1. This CDR3 spans 15 amino acids. Per germline, CDR1 MGHDK and CDR2 SYGVNS. Unmatched junction bases numbered 4, after V lost 1 base and J lost 7 bases. The CDR3 coding sequence is TGTGCCAGCAGTGAATCGGGGACAGAGAATTCACCCCTCCACTTT. Protein sequence: CASSESGTENSPLHF. The variable domain in full, completed from reference TRBV25-1 and TRBJ1-6, reads EADIYQTPRYLVIGTGKKITLECSQTMGHDKMYWYQQDPGMELHLIHYSYGVNSTEKGDLSSESTVSRIRTEHFPLTLESARPSHTSQYLCASSESGTENSPLHFGNGTRLTVT.

This clonotype came up many times. The rearrangement links TRBV12-5 to TRBJ1-3; no clear D. The germline V and J ends were trimmed by 6 bases and 6 bases, with 9 bases remaining between them. The germline V gene encodes CDR1 LGHNT and CDR2 FRNRAP. CDR3 size: 12 residues. CDR3 in amino acids: CASGDPPNTIYF. The CDR3 DNA is TGTGCTAGTGGGGACCCTCCAAACACCATATATTTT.

This clonotype came up many times. V is TRBV29-1 and J is TRBJ1-2; D possibly corresponds to TRBD1 (6 bases). CDR1 is SQVTM and CDR2 is ANQGSEA in the germline V gene. The CDR3 is 14 residues long. The V end lost 0 bases, the J end lost 8 bases, and 16 bases lay between the germline ends. The CDR3: CSVEDPLGGPGYTF. DNA of the CDR3: TGCAGCGTTGAAGATCCGTTGGGGGGGCCAGGCTACACCTTC.

This clonotype was recorded at least ten times. V usage is TRBV12-3 or TRBV12-4 and J usage is TRBJ2-1; 11 bases are shared with TRBD2. The length of the CDR3 is 15 residues. The V segment lost 5 bases and the J segment 6 bases; nucleotides outside the gene matches: 6. CDR3 sequence: CASSGVLAGGNEQFF. The DNA of the CDR3 is TGTGCCAGCAGTGGCGTTCTAGCGGGGGGCAATGAGCAGTTCTTC.

Notes on this clonotype: A far larger clone is only one base removed, so a read error is likely. For the CDR3, the DNA is TGTGCCAGCACCCGGGATCCGGAAAGGGAGACCCAGTACTTC. It is translated as CASTRDPERETQYF. J is TRBJ2-5 and V is TRBV11-2, with a possible D match to TRBD2 (5 bases). The germline V gene has CDR1 SGHAT and CDR2 FQNNGV. The CDR3 has 14 residues. V shed 7 bases and J shed 5 bases, with 17 bases lying between them.

This clonotype was picked up many times. V gene TRBV5-1 combines with J gene TRBJ1-4, with a weak D call TRBD1 (6 bases). From germline, CDR1 is SGHRS and CDR2 YFSETQ. The CDR3 contains 15 residues. V lost 3 bases and J lost 6, with 15 bases in between. The CDR3: CASSSAGGEHEKLFF. CDR3 DNA sequence: TGCGCCAGCAGCTCGGCGGGGGGCGAGCATGAAAAACTGTTTTTT.

Only a few counts were recorded for this clonotype. Given a much more abundant clone one base away, this may be a read error. This chain joins TRBV27 and TRBJ2-1, with 10 bases fitting TRBD1. Losses at the gene ends were 11 bases for V and 12 bases for J; bases not matched to a gene: 19. CDR1 is MNHEY and CDR2 is SMNVEV in the germline V gene (reference sequence). CDR3 length: 15 residues. The CDR3 here is CAGTSTGTGVRGQFF. Written as DNA, the CDR3 is TGTGCCGGCACATCCACCGGGACAGGGGTACGTGGGCAGTTCTTC.

The V gene is TRBV11-2, the J gene TRBJ2-1, with 14 bases matching TRBD2. The CDR3 totals 15 residues. The junction had 4 bases not matched to a gene; V was cut back by 6 bases and J by 6 bases. CDR1 SGHAT and CDR2 FQNNGV come from the germline V gene. CDR3 residues: CASSRTSGGINEQFF. CDR3 coding DNA: TGTGCCAGCAGTCGGACTAGCGGGGGGATCAATGAGCAGTTCTTC. The variable domain in full, with the rest retrieved from reference TRBV11-2 and TRBJ2-1, is EAGVAQSPRYKIIEKRQSVAFWCNPISGHATLYWYQQILGQGPKLLIQFQNNGVVDDSQLPKDRFSAERLKGVDSTLKIQPAKLEDSAVYLCASSRTSGGINEQFFGPGTRLTVL.

This clonotype has at least ten counts. CDR3 sequence (DNA): TGTGCCAGCAGGCCGTATGGGGAGCAAGAGACCCAGTACTTC. Translating gives CASRPYGEQETQYF. The genes are TRBV7-9 and TRBJ2-5; TRBD2 is a possible D gene (5 bases). The V gene lost 6 bases and the J gene lost 2 bases, with 13 bases spanning the gap. Germline lookup yields CDR1 SEHNR and CDR2 FQNEAQ (reference sequence). The CDR3 runs to 14 residues.

Many counts were recorded for this clonotype. The rearrangement links TRBV12-3 or TRBV12-4 to TRBJ2-1; TRBD1 agrees at 9 bases. The junction had 6 bases not matched to a gene; V was cut back by 5 bases and J by 4 bases. This CDR3 contains 15 residues. The CDR3 DNA reads TGTGCCAGCAGTCACCGGGACAGGGAATACAATGAGCAGTTCTTC. Translated, it gives CASSHRDREYNEQFF.

This clonotype was recorded a few times. V gene TRBV18 combines with J gene TRBJ1-5, with no clear D. Germline CDR1 is KGHSH and CDR2 is LQKENI. The CDR3 is 15 residues long. V lost 1 base to trimming and J lost 1 base, with 8 bases between them. The CDR3 loop reads CASSPQGSSNQPQHF. The CDR3 DNA reads TGTGCCAGCTCACCACAGGGATCCAGCAATCAGCCCCAGCATTTT. Looking up the rest from reference TRBV18 and TRBJ1-5 gives the full variable domain: NAGVMQNPRHLVRRRGQEARLRCSPMKGHSHVYWYRQLPEEGLKFMVYLQKENIIDESGMPKERFSAEFPKEGPSILRIQQVVRGDSAAYFCASSPQGSSNQPQHFGDGTRLSIL.

This clonotype has just a few counts. The chain is built from TRBV12-3 or TRBV12-4 and TRBJ2-6; D may be TRBD1 or TRBD2 (5 bases each). This CDR3 comprises 17 residues. V was trimmed by 4 bases and J by 4 bases, leaving 17 bases between them. DNA of the CDR3: TGTGCCAGCAGTTACTCGGAAGGGACCTTAGGGGCCAACGTCCTGACTTTC. Its protein product is CASSYSEGTLGANVLTF.

This clonotype was seen ten or more times. This rearrangement joins TRBV10-1 to TRBJ2-5; TRBD2 matches at 7 bases. V dropped 3 bases and J dropped 4; count of bases not matched to a gene: 11. The CDR3 sequence is 16 residues long. Per the germline V gene, CDR1 is WNHNN and CDR2 is SYGVQD (reference sequence). CDR3 loop: CASSDKRGRARETQYF. The DNA of the CDR3 is TGCGCCAGCAGTGATAAACGAGGGAGGGCTCGAGAGACCCAGTACTTC.

As concerns this clonotype: One base away lies a much larger clone, so this may be a sequencing read error. The chain combines TRBV7-9 with TRBJ2-3; 11 nucleotides align to TRBD2. This CDR3 spans 15 amino acids. CDR1 SEHNR and CDR2 FQNEAQ come from the germline V gene (reference sequence). DNA for the CDR3: TGTGCCAGCAGCCGACTAGCGGGGAGCACAGATACGCAGTGTTTT. It codes for CASSRLAGSTDTQCF.

V gene TRBV12-3 or TRBV12-4 combines with J gene TRBJ2-2; 8 nucleotides line up with TRBD1. This CDR3 is 20 amino acids long. V was pared by 8 bases and J by 1 base, with 21 bases of the junction left unmatched. CDR3 DNA: TGTGCCAGCTCCCTACTCGGGGACAGGAGGCTTAGTTTGAACACCGGGGAGCTGTTTTTT. Protein: CASSLLGDRRLSLNTGELFF.

This clonotype has at least ten counts. This chain links TRBV7-3 with TRBJ1-1; D remains ambiguous. V lost 0 bases and J 7 bases, leaving 9 bases between the germline ends. The CDR3 covers 13 residues. Germline CDR1 is SGHTA and CDR2 is FQGTGA. The CDR3 loop is CASSLTFKGEAFF. The CDR3 nucleotides read TGTGCCAGCAGCTTAACGTTCAAGGGTGAAGCTTTCTTT.

This clonotype was seen more than once but under ten times. The V and J genes are TRBV6-1 and TRBJ2-7; D perhaps matches TRBD1 (5 bases). The germline V gene encodes CDR1 MNHNS and CDR2 SASEGT. V gave up 8 bases and J gave up 2 bases, with 13 bases separating them. The CDR3 has 13 residues. CDR3 in DNA: TGTGCCAGCCGACCGGACAAAGCCTACGAGCAGTACTTC. Protein product: CASRPDKAYEQYF.

This clonotype was counted ten times or more. J is TRBJ2-7 and V is TRBV6-1, with D possibly TRBD1 on 5 matching bases. Germline assignment: CDR1 MNHNS and CDR2 SASEGT. Trimming pared 3 bases from V and 0 bases from J, leaving 12 bases between. The CDR3 loop spans 15 amino acids. The CDR3 DNA is TGTGCCAGCAGTGAGGAAGGACACTACTCCTACGAGCAGTACTTC. Amino acids: CASSEEGHYSYEQYF.

Concerning this clonotype itself: A far more abundant clone sits one base away, making this likely a read error. The rearrangement links TRBV20-1 to TRBJ2-1, with 9 bases fitting TRBD1. This CDR3 contains 13 residues. Germline lookup yields CDR1 DFQATT and CDR2 SNEGSKA (reference sequence). After removal of 3 bases from V and 10 bases from J, the junction contained 7 bases not matched to a gene. CDR3 nucleotide sequence: TGCAGTGCTAGTGGGGACAGGGACTACGAGCAGTTCTTC. Translation gives CSASGDRDYEQFF.

This clonotype was seen ten or more times. The chain recombines TRBV20-1 with TRBJ2-1, with unresolved D. V lost 1 base and J 8 bases, leaving 6 bases between the germline ends. Germline V gene lookup returns CDR1 DFQATT and CDR2 SNEGSKA (reference sequence). The CDR3 spans 11 residues. CDR3 in DNA: TGCAGTGCTAGAGTAGGGCATGAGCAGTTCTTC. It specifies CSARVGHEQFF.

Ten or more counts support this clonotype. V gene TRBV5-6 combines with J gene TRBJ2-7; a possible D gene is TRBD1 (6 bases). Germline lookup yields CDR1 SGHDT and CDR2 YYEEEE. Trimming took off 4 bases at V and 5 bases at J, with 19 bases between the two ends. The CDR3 length is 15 residues. CDR3: CASSGQTGPGDEQYF. The DNA of the CDR3 is TGTGCCAGCAGCGGCCAGACAGGCCCCGGGGACGAGCAGTACTTC. The full variable domain, completed using reference TRBV5-6 and TRBJ2-7, is DAGVTQSPTHLIKTRGQQVTLRCSPKSGHDTVSWYQQALGQGPQFIFQYYEEEERQRGNFPDRFSGHQFPNYSSELNVNALLLGDSALYLCASSGQTGPGDEQYFGPGTRLTVT.

On this clonotype: A far larger clone is a single base away, which makes a read error likely. V gene TRBV11-2 combines with J gene TRBJ2-7, with D perhaps matching TRBD1 or TRBD2 (5 bases each). Per the germline V gene, CDR1 is SGHAT and CDR2 is FQNNGV. The CDR3 extends over 14 amino acids. V lost 4 bases and J 2 bases, leaving 12 bases between the germline ends. The CDR3 is CASSYGTAAYEQYF. CDR3 in DNA: TGTGCCAGCAGCTACGGGACCGCTGCCTACGAGCAGTACTTC.

This clonotype was seen repeatedly, ten times or more. The chain uses TRBV29-1 and TRBJ2-7; D perhaps matches TRBD1 (5 bases). Germline CDR1 and CDR2: SQVTM and ANQGSEA. V was trimmed by 6 bases and J by 2 bases, leaving 17 bases between them. CDR3 length: 14 residues. The CDR3 coding sequence is TGCAGCGTCCTCGACCCCATGGACACCTACGAGCAGTACTTC. This sequence encodes CSVLDPMDTYEQYF.

Many counts were recorded for this clonotype. V usage is TRBV6-1 and J usage is TRBJ1-1; TRBD1 is a possible D gene (5 bases). Germline lookup yields CDR1 MNHNS and CDR2 SASEGT. The CDR3 length is 14 residues. V was shortened by 4 bases and J by 0 bases, with 9 bases between the two germline ends. This CDR3 is CASSVPGLNTEAFF. The CDR3 coding sequence is TGTGCCAGCAGTGTCCCGGGACTGAACACTGAAGCTTTCTTT.

This clonotype was seen once. A read error is possible here, since a much larger clone lies one base away. The chain combines TRBV20-1 with TRBJ2-1, with a possible D match to TRBD2 (6 bases). Trimming cost V 1 base and J 10 bases, with 20 bases left between them. Germline values: CDR1 DFQATT, CDR2 SNEGSKA (reference sequence). This CDR3 comprises 15 residues. This chain's CDR3 is CSARVGGNPSHEQFF. DNA of the CDR3: TGCAGTGCTAGAGTTGGCGGGAATCCATCTCACGAGCAGTTCTTC.

This clonotype was recorded at least ten times. The chain joins TRBV12-3 or TRBV12-4 to TRBJ2-7; D may be TRBD2 (5 bases). This CDR3 has 14 residues. Trimming took off 3 bases at V and 3 bases at J, with 12 bases between the two ends. This CDR3 is CASSLGELGYEQYF. As DNA, the CDR3 is TGTGCCAGCAGTTTGGGAGAACTGGGCTACGAGCAGTACTTC.

This clonotype occurred many times. The chain couples TRBV6-1 to TRBJ1-6; 7 bases match TRBD1. After removal of 5 bases from V and 7 bases from J, the junction contained 5 bases not matched to a gene. Germline V lookup: CDR1 MNHNS, CDR2 SASEGT. The CDR3 is made up of 14 amino acids. CDR3 sequence (DNA): TGTGCCAGCAGTAGACAGGGTGGAAATTCACCCCTCCACTTT. This gives the protein CASSRQGGNSPLHF.

This clonotype came up many times. The chain is built from TRBV27 and TRBJ2-7, with 9 bases aligning to TRBD1. V dropped 6 bases and J dropped 3; count of bases not matched to a gene: 6. The CDR3 sequence is 14 residues long. Germline lookup yields CDR1 MNHEY and CDR2 SMNVEV (reference sequence). CDR3 coding DNA: TGTGCCAGCAGGGCCGGGACAGGGTACTACGAGCAGTACTTC. Its protein product is CASRAGTGYYEQYF.

Points on this clonotype: A much larger clone lies a single base off, so this may be a read error. The chain links TRBV14 to TRBJ2-7, with D unclear. Deletions cut 1 base from V and 4 bases from J, with 20 bases between. The CDR3 has 17 amino acids. The germline V gene has CDR1 SGHDN and CDR2 FVKESK. CDR3 nucleotide sequence: TGTGCCAGCAGCCAAGGGTATCCAAGACCGGACCGTTACGAGCAGTACTTC. Its protein product is CASSQGYPRPDRYEQYF.